This T cell receptor beta chain was recorded in a study of T-cell memory formation after mild COVID-19. On the study more broadly: Clusters of TCRs were largely donor specific. Whole-study findings and limits: Clones shrinking from day 15 to 85 showed even CD4/CD8 mixes; later expanders tilted CD4+. Memory from before infection featured some responding clones, which suggests cross-reactive memory joined.

This CDR3 region has 13 residues. Between the trimmed V and J ends, which lost 6 bases and 3 bases, there was a span of 11 bases. The germline V gene encodes CDR1 MNHEY and CDR2 SVGEGT. With regard to this clonotype: Its cognate antigen is unknown.

Each CDR3 protein is one row after TCRdb ran MiXCR on the 5' RACE reads. The sample has 470,000 or so distinct CDR3 sequences, more than 20% seen once. The chain employs TRBV6-2 or TRBV6-3 and TRBJ1-1; D gene ambiguous. This receptor was identified in an adult woman who had mild COVID-19 (a few samples of this study predate the infection). Cell type and time point are not known. Input material: PBMCs or a T cell subset sorted from them (not recorded which). CDR3 in amino acids: CASRSPSDTEAFF. The CDR3 coding sequence is TGTGCCAGCAGAAGTCCTTCGGACACTGAAGCTTTCTTT.